This TCR beta chain was retrieved from a study of control samples from healthy donors and cancer patients. Per germline, CDR1 SGHAT and CDR2 FQDESV (reference sequence). The CDR3 is made up of 15 amino acids. The V gene end was trimmed by 5 bases and the J gene end by 5 bases; junction bases not matched to a gene: 9. Produced via immunoSEQ multiplex PCR; TCRdb's table is partial and in-frame only. This repertoire shows 140,000 or so clones, around 90% found once; its top ten account for more than 4%. Sequencing input: blood. This TCR derives from a young man in good health. The chain combines TRBV11-1 with TRBJ1-1, with 9 bases matching TRBD1. The CDR3 protein is CASSGTGGRGTEAFF. CDR3 nucleotide sequence: TGTGCCAGCAGCGGAACAGGGGGCCGGGGGACTGAAGCTTTCTTT.